This T cell receptor beta chain came from a study of metastatic and nonmetastatic thyroid tumors. About the study: Patients with malignant and benign thyroid disease provided blood and tumor or nodule tissue, whose repertoires were compared.

CDR3 length equals 13 residues. The V gene lost 0 bases and the J gene lost 7 bases, with 10 bases spanning the gap. Germline values: CDR1 LNHNV, CDR2 YYDKDF (reference sequence). Study findings and constraints: Malignant thyroid tumors reportedly exceeded benign nodules significantly in TCR beta diversity, with the difference appearing in blood and tumor.

Patients had received no treatment of any kind before thyroid surgery. In the authors' workflow: In papillary thyroid cancer, a distant-metastasis classifier was built using CDR3 differences across clinicopathological groups. With MiXCR, TCRdb reprocessed the PCR reads. V and J calls and clone size were set by TCRdb, not the authors. The data show approximately 15,000 clones, with about 22% seen just once and 21% held by the top ten. As concerns this clone: Its antigen is undetermined.

The sequence came from a female donor with papillary thyroid cancer or a benign thyroid nodule (not recorded which). Some clones in this sample may be carry-over from other donors' samples. The chain joins TRBV15 to TRBJ2-7; D is undetermined. The sample was adjacent normal tissue. In nucleotides, the CDR3 is TGTGCCACCAGCAGAGATCCCCTGGGGGAGCAGTACTTC. Translation gives CATSRDPLGEQYF.